The subject of this entry is one T cell receptor (beta chain). The data belong to a study of T cells in tuberculosis. This CDR3 comprises 16 residues. The germline V gene has CDR1 LNHNV and CDR2 YYDKDF (reference sequence). Trimming at V came to 3 bases and at J to 8 bases, leaving 7 bases not matched to a gene. Assay used: immunoSEQ multiplex PCR; TCRdb lists only in-frame clones, some missing. This sample yields about 30,000 clones, of which roughly 95% are seen a single time; 2% to 3% belongs to the top ten. This sequence joins TRBV15 and TRBJ2-1; 13 nucleotides match TRBD2. The clonotype was recovered from a donor between 10 and 35 years old with latent tuberculosis or without tuberculosis infection. Sequenced input: PBMCs. The CDR3 DNA follows: TGTGCCACCAGCAGGGGCGGACTAGCGGGAGTGGATGAGCAGTTCTTC. It is translated as CATSRGGLAGVDEQFF.